Sequencing of this T cell receptor beta chain was carried out in a study of cytomegalovirus exposure and HLA in healthy donors (dated by TCRdb to 2017 to 2019). Regarding the study in general: An earlier analysis of some 620 of the donors reported over 250 Gb of sequence data and 117 million unique TCR beta sequences obtained from about 179 million T cells. An early release that covered several hundred HLA-typed donors contained approximately 290 gigabases of sequencing data and 85 million to 100 million unique TCR sequences. Of the approximately 400 genotyped donors, less than 90% were placed in the genetic ancestry cluster associated with self-reported Caucasian donors. The study aimed to test whether cataloging public T cell receptors could reveal signatures of past pathogen exposure. The study used immunosequencing to profile the T cell repertoires of under 700 subjects and linked those repertoires to cytomegalovirus serostatus. A separate validation cohort of roughly 120 different subjects was used in addition to the roughly 720-subject first cohort. The study combined high-throughput TCR immunosequencing, statistical association of individual TCRs with disease status, and machine learning to predict cytomegalovirus infection status. A later analysis re-examined previously published TCR beta repertoires from 600 to 700 donors and added high-resolution HLA genotyping to investigate patterns of TCR occurrence. Rather than drawing on any new phenotypic data, the later analysis identified candidate immune exposures from TCR beta sequences and the way those sequences occurred across donors. In an earlier analysis of about 590 of the donors, high-throughput TCR beta sequencing was used to judge whether each TCR beta V gene segment behaved as functional or pseudogenic. Donor age, sex, ethnicity and CMV serostatus were collected together with the repertoire data. A later genetic analysis used genome-wide SNP genotypes for about 55% of the 666 donors, treating that subset as a discovery cohort. Every discovery cohort repertoire had been produced on one sequencing platform. Both class I and class II loci were covered by HLA typing, at four-digit resolution. Typing coverage differed by locus: A, B, C, DRB1 and DQB1 were typed in roughly 620-630 donors, DQA1 in roughly 500, DPA1 in 600 to 610, and DPB1 in roughly 450. Four to six DR-DQ haplotypes were handled as single units for association and clustering, since linkage in the cohort was strong. Across approximately 400 genotyped donors of the cohort, an average of approximately 220,000 unique TCR beta nucleotide sequences per donor were sequenced, and 15% to 20% of those sequences were non-productive. Results the study describes overall, beyond this receptor: Some 15 rarely observed V segments, including chromosome 9 orphons, were excluded from the earlier analysis of some 590 of the donors because counts were too low. According to the authors, the approach could potentially be generalized to other disease states and immunological phenotypes. In the study, about 150 TCR beta chains were listed as associated with cytomegalovirus. A cluster of highly shared sequence variants was judged likely to represent a technical artifact of the sequencing pipeline. The presence/absence analyses assumed that sequencing depth was roughly uniform across donors, and that assumption may not be true. CMV serostatus was the only immune exposure information available for the cohort. Some IMGT-functional V segments, including TRBV6-2 and TRBV6-3, could not be distinguished by the 87-base-pair reads and were therefore excluded. Broadly in line with IMGT annotations, most TCR beta V segments showed up in productive rearrangements about 90% or about 30% of the time in an earlier analysis of 450 to 750 of the donors. Most TCR sequences were observed very rarely across donors, whereas some public TCRs were present in many individuals. The classifier was reported to diagnose cytomegalovirus status with high specificity and sensitivity in both the original cohort and the validation cohort. In a later analysis, HLA-associated TCR beta chains showed more clonal expansion and lower generation probabilities than non-associated chains that were equally common. In a later analysis, about 16,000 TCR beta sequences were associated with specific HLA alleles at a false discovery rate of 0.05. According to a later analysis, TCR association rates differed among HLA loci, with DRB1 alleles showing the most associated TCRs and HLA-C alleles showing the fewest. Because some donors lacked HLA typing at each locus, the association tests relied only on the typed subset. Strong co-occurrence of HLA alleles, especially DR and DQ, made assigning TCR associations to individual alleles difficult. Correlated functional status among segregating V segments might be attributable to linkage disequilibrium, but an unknown experimental factor could not be ruled out. In a later genetic analysis, fewer N-insertions in productive TCRs were reported among donors in an Asian-associated ancestry cluster than the roughly 700-donor mean. In vitro tests confirmed that three of the cytomegalovirus-associated TCR beta chains recognize cytomegalovirus antigens. A later genetic analysis associated a missense DCLRE1C variant with V-gene and J-gene trimming of TCR beta chains, and an independent cohort replicated the association. According to a later analysis, parvovirus B19, influenza, CMV and Epstein-Barr virus appeared linked to several top co-occurrence clusters. The cohort was sequenced for TCR beta chains only, and without alpha or paired-chain data the features that could be detected were limited. Most CMV-associated TCR beta chains appeared to be HLA-restricted in a later analysis, and the HLA associations seemed to be driven largely by CMV exposure. A further reported finding was that TCR beta sequences accurately predicted the HLA-A and HLA-B alleles for most subjects in the first cohort.

The cohort consisted of some 730 healthy bone marrow donors. At the time of sampling, all cohort members were nominally healthy, though unrecorded immune exposures were likely present. The donor tested CMV seropositive and was one of the 289 seropositive cohort members. Every donor gave a peripheral blood sample, and the peripheral blood mononuclear cells from that sample were used for TCR beta sequencing. The Qiagen DNeasy Blood Extraction Kit was used to extract genomic DNA from the blood cell samples. A remark on this clone: Its antigen is not yet known. Per-base quality was not reported, and no clone a single base away is much larger than it.

Relative to germline, V is missing 4 bases and J is missing 9 bases, with 7 bases of the junction outside any gene match. Counted from cysteine to phenylalanine, this CDR3 has 14 amino acids. Only the CDR3 DNA stays, 42 bases, in frame from base 1. CDR1 is given as SGDLS and CDR2 as YYNGEE, both from the germline V gene. The protocol used for the library was the immunoSEQ multiplex PCR assay. The multiplex PCR relied on a mix of 60 forward primers for TCR Vbeta segments and 13 reverse primers for TCR Jbeta segments. The CDR3 region of rearranged TCR beta genes was amplified from genomic DNA with a multiplex PCR assay. The amplified TCR beta libraries were sequenced on the Illumina HiSeq System as 87-base-pair reads. The original methods were these. A later analysis tallied roughly 78 million unique TCR beta chains across the 666 repertoires, and some 12 million of those chains were shared by two or more donors. A nearest-neighbor algorithm error-corrected the raw reads and collapsed the reads into unique sequences, merging closely related sequences to remove PCR and sequencing errors. To assign V, D and J gene segments, CDR3 sequences were aligned to IMGT reference sequences. For a sequence to be retained, a match of at least six nucleotides to both a V gene segment and a J gene segment was required. Rearrangements were classified as productive when the CDR3 lacked stop codons and remained in frame with V and J, and all other rearrangements were classified as non-productive. Following IMGT convention, CDR3 was defined as the stretch from the second conserved V-encoded cysteine up to the conserved J-encoded phenylalanine. The earlier analysis of about 530 of the donors excluded any sequence lacking an unambiguous match to a single V gene segment. An earlier analysis of roughly 590 of the donors called V segments functional above 56.7% productive rearrangements and segregating when the between-donor standard deviation exceeded 5%. A statistical classification framework was built for diagnosing cytomegalovirus status from the catalog of TCR beta chain sequences. In a later analysis, V and J genes were assigned by comparing TCR nucleotide sequences against IMGT/GENE-DB human TR gene sequences. A later analysis assigned CDR3 sequences and most-parsimonious VDJ recombination scenarios with the TCRdist pipeline. In a later analysis, each TCR beta chain was defined by its CDR3 amino acid sequence together with its V-gene family, and reads lacking a unique V-gene family were excluded. A later analysis removed 500 to 650 highly shared, low-generation-probability nucleotide sequences to deal with suspected cross-contamination and a sequencing artifact. In a later analysis, a clonal expansion index was calculated for each public chain from normalized within-repertoire ranks of inferred template counts. A later analysis computed generation probabilities with a VDJ recombination model fitted to out-of-frame rearrangements, and checked the results against IGoR. In a later analysis, TCR-TCR, TCR-HLA and TCR-CMV co-occurrence was scored with hypergeometric tests, and a repertoire-size bias correction was applied to TCR pairs. To estimate false discovery rates, a later analysis permuted the HLA or CMV assignments 20 times. In a later analysis, co-occurring TCRs were grouped using DBSCAN, and TCRdist sequence similarity was added for clustering within HLA-allele-positive subsets. Repertoires with fewer than 30,000 or more than 120,000 public chains, plus five repertoires with anomalous nucleotide sharing, were excluded from co-occurrence clustering. Sourced from immuneACCESS, this table was stored by TCRdb with only in-frame sequences that have V and J called. A share of the clones is absent; for the studies checked, an unresolved V gene accounts for under half, and the remainder has no known explanation. V and J calls and clone size are given by that table; D and trimming were obtained from the DNA. Recorded for this sample are about 120,000 clones; around three quarters of them occurred a single time. The ten most abundant clones make up around 2.7% of the sample.

The rearrangement combines TRBV9 with TRBJ2-1; 10 bases in between match TRBD2. This receptor was obtained from a woman aged 40 to 50 in good health and CMV-seropositive. Material for sequencing was PBMCs. The DNA sequence is as follows: TGTGCCAGCAGCTTGAGCGGGAGGGCCTCTGAGCAGTTCTTC. This sequence encodes CASSLSGRASEQFF.